This TCR beta chain originates from a study of cytomegalovirus exposure and HLA in healthy donors. The V gene lost 4 bases and the J gene lost 1 base, with 7 bases spanning the gap. The germline CDR1 and CDR2 sequences are MNHEY and SVGAGI. CDR3 size: 13 residues. Whole-study findings and limits: Rare TCR sequences predominated, though certain public TCRs were found in many donors.

In the case of this clone: The antigen is unknown.

Researchers ran the PCR with 60 Vbeta and 13 Jbeta primers. The repertoire was sequenced with immunoSEQ multiplex PCR; TCRdb's copy has only in-frame clones and lacks some. The repertoire table contains about 130,000 clones. V and J are TRBV6-5 and TRBJ1-1; D not resolved. Sequencing was performed on PBMCs. The receptor was isolated from a woman aged 40 to 50 in good health and CMV-seropositive. This chain's CDR3 is CASSSLRNTEAFF. CDR3 bases: TGTGCCAGCAGTTCACTTCGGAACACTGAAGCTTTCTTT.